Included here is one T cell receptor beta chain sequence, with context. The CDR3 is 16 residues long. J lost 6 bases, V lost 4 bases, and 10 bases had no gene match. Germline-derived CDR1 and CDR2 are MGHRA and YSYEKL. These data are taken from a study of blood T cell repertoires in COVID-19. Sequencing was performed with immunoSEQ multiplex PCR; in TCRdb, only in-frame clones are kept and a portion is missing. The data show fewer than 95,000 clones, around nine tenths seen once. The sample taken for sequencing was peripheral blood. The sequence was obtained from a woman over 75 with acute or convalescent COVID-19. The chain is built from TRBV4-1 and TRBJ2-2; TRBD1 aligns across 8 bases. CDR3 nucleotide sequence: TGCGCCAGCAGCCGAGGACAGGGTGTTTTCTCCGGGGAGCTGTTTTTT. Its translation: CASSRGQGVFSGELFF.